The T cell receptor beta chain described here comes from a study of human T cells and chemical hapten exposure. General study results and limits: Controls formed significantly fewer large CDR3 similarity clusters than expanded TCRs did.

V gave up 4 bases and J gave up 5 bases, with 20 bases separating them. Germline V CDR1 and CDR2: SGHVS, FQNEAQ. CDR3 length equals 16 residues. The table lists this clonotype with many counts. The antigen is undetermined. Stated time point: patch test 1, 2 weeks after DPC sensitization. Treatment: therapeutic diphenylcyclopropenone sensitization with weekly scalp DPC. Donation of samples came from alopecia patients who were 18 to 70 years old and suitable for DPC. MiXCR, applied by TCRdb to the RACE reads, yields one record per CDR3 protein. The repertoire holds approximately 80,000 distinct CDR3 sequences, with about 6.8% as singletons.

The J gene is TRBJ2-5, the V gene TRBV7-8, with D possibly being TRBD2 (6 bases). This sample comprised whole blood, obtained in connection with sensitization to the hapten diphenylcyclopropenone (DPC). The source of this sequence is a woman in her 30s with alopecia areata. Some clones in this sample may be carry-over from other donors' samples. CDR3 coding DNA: TGTGCCAGCAGCTCTTCCCGGGACTCCCATCTTGAGACCCAGTACTTC. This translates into CASSSSRDSHLETQYF.